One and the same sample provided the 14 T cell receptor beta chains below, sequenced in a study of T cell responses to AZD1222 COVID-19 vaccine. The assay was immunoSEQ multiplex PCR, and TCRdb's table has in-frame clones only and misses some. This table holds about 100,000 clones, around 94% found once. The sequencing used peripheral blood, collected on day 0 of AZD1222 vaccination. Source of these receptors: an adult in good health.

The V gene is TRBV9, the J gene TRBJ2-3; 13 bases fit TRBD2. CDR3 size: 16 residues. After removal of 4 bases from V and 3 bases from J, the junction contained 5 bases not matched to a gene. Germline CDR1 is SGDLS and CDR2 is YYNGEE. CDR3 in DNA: TGTGCCAGCAGCCCTCAGACTAGCGGGGGGACAGATACGCAGTATTTT. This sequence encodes CASSPQTSGGTDTQYF.

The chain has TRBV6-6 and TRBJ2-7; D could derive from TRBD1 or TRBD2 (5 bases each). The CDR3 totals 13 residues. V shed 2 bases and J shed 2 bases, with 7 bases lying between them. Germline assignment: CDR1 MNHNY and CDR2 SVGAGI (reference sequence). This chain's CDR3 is CASSYGGTYEQYF. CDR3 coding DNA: TGTGCCAGCAGTTACGGGGGAACCTACGAGCAGTACTTC.

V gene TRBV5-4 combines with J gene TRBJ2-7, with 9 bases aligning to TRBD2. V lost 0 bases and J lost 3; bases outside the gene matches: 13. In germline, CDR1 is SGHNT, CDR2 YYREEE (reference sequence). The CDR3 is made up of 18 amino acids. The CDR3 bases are TGTGCCAGCAGCTTGGTTAAACTAGGCGGGGGGGATCGCTACGAGCAGTACTTC. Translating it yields CASSLVKLGGGDRYEQYF.

The CDR3 region is CASSKLIWNYAKQYF. CDR3 DNA sequence: TGTGCCAGCAGCAAACTAATTTGGAATTACGCAAAGCAGTACTTC. The gene calls are TRBV21-1 and TRBJ2-7. TRBV21-1 is a listed pseudogene. This CDR3 spans 15 amino acids.

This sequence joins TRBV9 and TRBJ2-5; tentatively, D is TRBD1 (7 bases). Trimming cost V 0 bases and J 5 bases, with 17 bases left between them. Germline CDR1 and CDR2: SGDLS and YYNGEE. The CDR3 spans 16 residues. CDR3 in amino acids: CASSVGLEGAGETQYF. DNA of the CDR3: TGTGCCAGCAGCGTAGGTTTGGAGGGGGCTGGGGAGACCCAGTACTTC.

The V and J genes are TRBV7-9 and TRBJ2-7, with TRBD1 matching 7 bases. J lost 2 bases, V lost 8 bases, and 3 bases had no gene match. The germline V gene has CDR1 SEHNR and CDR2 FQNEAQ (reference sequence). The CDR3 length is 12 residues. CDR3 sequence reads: CASGDSPYEQYF. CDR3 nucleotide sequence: TGTGCCAGCGGGGACAGTCCCTACGAGCAGTACTTC. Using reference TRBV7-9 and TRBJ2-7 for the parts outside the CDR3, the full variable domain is DTGVSQNPRHKITKRGQNVTFRCDPISEHNRLYWYRQTLGQGPEFLTYFQNEAQLEKSRLLSDRFSAERPKGSFSTLEIQRTEQGDSAMYLCASGDSPYEQYFGPGTRLTVT.

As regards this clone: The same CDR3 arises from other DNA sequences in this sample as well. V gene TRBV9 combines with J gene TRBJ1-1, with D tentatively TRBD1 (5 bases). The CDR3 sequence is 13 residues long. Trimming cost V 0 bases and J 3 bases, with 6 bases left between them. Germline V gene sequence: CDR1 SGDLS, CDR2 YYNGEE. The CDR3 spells CASSVGGDTEAFF. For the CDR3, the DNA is TGTGCCAGCAGCGTAGGAGGGGACACTGAAGCTTTCTTT. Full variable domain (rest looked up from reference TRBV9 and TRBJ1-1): DSGVTQTPKHLITATGQRVTLRCSPRSGDLSVYWYQQSLDQGLQFLIQYYNGEERAKGNILERFSAQQFPDLHSELNLSSLELGDSALYFCASSVGGDTEAFFGQGTRLTVV.

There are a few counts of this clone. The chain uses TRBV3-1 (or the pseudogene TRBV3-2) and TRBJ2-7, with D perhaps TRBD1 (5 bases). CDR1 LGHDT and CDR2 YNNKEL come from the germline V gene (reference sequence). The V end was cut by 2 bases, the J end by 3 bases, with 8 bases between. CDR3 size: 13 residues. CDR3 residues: CASSQWQGYEQYF. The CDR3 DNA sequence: TGTGCCAGCAGCCAATGGCAGGGCTACGAGCAGTACTTC.

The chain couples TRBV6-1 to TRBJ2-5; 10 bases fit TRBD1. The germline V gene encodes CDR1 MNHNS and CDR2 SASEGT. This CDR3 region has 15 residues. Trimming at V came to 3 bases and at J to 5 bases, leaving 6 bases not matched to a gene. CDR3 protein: CASSEVTGGWETQYF. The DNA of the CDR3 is TGTGCCAGCAGTGAGGTGACAGGGGGCTGGGAGACCCAGTACTTC.

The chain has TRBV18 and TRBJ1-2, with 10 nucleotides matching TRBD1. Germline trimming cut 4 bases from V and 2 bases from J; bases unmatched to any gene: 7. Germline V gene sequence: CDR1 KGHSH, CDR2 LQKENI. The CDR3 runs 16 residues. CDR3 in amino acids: CASSLSGTGANYGYTF. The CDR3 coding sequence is TGTGCCAGCTCACTATCCGGGACAGGGGCAAACTATGGCTACACCTTC.

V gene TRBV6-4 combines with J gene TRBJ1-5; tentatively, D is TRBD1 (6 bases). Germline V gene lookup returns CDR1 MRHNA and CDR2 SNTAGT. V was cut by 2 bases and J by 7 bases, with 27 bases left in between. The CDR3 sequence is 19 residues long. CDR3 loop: CASSDPRRGATGRNQPQHF. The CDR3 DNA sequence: TGTGCCAGCAGTGACCCAAGGCGAGGGGCTACAGGGAGGAACCAGCCCCAGCATTTT.

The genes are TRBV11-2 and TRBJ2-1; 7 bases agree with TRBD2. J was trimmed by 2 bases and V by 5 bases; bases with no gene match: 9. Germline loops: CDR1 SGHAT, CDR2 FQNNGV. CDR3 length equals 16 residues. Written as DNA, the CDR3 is TGTGCCAGCAGCGCTAAGGTGCTAGCGGCCTACAATGAGCAGTTCTTC. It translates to CASSAKVLAAYNEQFF.

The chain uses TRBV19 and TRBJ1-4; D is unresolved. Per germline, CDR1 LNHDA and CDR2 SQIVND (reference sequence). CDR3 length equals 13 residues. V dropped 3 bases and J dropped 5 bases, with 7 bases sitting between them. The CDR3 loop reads CASSIVRNEKLFF. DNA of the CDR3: TGTGCCAGTAGTATCGTCCGGAATGAAAAACTGTTTTTT.

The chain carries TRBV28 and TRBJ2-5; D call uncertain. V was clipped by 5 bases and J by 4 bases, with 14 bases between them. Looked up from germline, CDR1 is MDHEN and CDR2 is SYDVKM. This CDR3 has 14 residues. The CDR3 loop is CASSPPGSRETQYF. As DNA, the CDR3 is TGTGCCAGCAGTCCCCCCGGATCTCGAGAGACCCAGTACTTC.